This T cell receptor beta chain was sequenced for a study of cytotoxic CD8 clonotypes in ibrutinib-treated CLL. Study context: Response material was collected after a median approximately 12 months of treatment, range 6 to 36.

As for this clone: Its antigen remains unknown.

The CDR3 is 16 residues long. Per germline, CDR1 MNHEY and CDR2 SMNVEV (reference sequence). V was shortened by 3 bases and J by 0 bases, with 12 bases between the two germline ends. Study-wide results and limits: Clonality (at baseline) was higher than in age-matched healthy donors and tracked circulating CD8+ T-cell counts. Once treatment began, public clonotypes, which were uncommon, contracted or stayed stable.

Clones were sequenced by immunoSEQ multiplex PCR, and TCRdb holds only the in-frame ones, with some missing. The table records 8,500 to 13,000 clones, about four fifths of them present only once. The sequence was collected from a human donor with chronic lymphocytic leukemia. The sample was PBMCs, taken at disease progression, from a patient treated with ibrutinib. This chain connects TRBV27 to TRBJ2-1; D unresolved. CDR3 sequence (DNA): TGTGCCAGCAGTTTCCTCGGCGCCAGCTCCTACAATGAGCAGTTCTTC. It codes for CASSFLGASSYNEQFF.